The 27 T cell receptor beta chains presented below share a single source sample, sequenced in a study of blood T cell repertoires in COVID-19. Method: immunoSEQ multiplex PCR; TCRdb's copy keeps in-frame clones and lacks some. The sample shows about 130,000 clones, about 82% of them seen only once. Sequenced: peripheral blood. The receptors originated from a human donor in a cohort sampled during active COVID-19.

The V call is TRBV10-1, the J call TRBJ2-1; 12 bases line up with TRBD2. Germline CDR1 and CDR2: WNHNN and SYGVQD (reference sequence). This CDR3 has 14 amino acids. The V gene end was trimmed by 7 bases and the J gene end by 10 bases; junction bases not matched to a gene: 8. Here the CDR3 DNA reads TGCGCCAGCAATCTAGCGGGAGGGCCGCAAGAGCAGTTCTTC. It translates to CASNLAGGPQEQFF.

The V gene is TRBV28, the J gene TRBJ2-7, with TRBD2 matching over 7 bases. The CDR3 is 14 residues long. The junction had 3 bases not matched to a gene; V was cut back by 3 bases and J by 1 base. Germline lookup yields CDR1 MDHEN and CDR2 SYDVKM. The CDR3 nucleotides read TGTGCCAGCAGTTTGGTGGGGGGGTCCTACGAGCAGTACTTC. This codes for CASSLVGGSYEQYF.

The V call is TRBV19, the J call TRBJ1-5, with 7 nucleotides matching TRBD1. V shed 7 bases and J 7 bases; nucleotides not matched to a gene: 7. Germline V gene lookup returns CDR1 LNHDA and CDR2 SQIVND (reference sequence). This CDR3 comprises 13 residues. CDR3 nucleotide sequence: TGTGCCAGTAACCTTGACAGGGCACAGCCCCAGCATTTT. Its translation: CASNLDRAQPQHF.

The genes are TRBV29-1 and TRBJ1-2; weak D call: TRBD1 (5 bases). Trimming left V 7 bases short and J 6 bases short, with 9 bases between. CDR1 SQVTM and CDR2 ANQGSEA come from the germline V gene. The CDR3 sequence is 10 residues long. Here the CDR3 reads CSGWGDGYTF. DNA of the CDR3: TGCAGCGGCTGGGGGGATGGCTACACCTTC.

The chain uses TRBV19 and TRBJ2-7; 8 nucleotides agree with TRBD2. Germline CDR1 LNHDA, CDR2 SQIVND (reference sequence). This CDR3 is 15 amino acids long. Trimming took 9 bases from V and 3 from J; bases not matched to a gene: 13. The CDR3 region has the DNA TGTGCCAGCGCTGGGGTCAGGACTAGCTTCTACGAGCAGTACTTC. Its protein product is CASAGVRTSFYEQYF.

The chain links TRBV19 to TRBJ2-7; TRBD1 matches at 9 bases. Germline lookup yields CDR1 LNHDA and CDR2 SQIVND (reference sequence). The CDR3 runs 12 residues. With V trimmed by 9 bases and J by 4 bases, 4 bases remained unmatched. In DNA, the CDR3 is TGTGCCAGCCAGGGACAGGGATACGAGCAGTACTTC. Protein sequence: CASQGQGYEQYF. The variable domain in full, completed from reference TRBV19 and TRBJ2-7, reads DGGITQSPKYLFRKEGQNVTLSCEQNLNHDAMYWYRQDPGQGLRLIYYSQIVNDFQKGDIAEGYSVSREKKESFPLTVTSAQKNPTAFYLCASQGQGYEQYFGPGTRLTVT.

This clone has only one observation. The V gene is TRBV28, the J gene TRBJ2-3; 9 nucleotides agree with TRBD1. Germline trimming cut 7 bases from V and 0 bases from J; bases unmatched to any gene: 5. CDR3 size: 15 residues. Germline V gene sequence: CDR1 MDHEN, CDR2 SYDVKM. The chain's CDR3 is CASNLQGASTDTQYF. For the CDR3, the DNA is TGTGCCAGCAACCTACAGGGGGCTAGCACAGATACGCAGTATTTT.

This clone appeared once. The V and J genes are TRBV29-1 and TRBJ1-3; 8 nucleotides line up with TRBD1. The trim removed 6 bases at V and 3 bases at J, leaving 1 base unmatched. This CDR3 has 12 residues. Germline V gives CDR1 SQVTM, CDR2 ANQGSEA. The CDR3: CSVGTGGNTIYF. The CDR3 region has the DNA TGCAGCGTAGGGACAGGTGGAAACACCATATATTTT. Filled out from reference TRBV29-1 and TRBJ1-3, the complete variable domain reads SAVISQKPSRDICQRGTSLTIQCQVDSQVTMMFWYRQQPGQSLTLIATANQGSEATYESGFVIDKFPISRPNLTFSTLTVSNMSPEDSSIYLCSVGTGGNTIYFGEGSWLTVV.

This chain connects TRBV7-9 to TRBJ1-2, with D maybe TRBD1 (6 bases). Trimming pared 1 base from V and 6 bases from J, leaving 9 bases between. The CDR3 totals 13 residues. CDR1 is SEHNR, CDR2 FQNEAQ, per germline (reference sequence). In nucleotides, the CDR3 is TGTGCCAGCAGCTTAGACAGGGCGGATGGCTACACCTTC. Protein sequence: CASSLDRADGYTF.

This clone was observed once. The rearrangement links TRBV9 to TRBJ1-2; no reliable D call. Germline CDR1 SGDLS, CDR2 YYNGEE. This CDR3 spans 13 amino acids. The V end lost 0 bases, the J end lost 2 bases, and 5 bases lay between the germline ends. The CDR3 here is CASSVDTNYGYTF. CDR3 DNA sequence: TGTGCCAGCAGCGTAGACACAAACTATGGCTACACCTTC.

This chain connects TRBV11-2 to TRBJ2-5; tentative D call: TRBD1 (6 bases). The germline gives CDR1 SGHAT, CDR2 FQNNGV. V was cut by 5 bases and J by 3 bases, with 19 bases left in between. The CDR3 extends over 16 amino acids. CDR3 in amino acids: CASSTWGQRLKETQYF. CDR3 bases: TGTGCCAGCAGCACGTGGGGGCAACGGTTAAAAGAGACCCAGTACTTC.

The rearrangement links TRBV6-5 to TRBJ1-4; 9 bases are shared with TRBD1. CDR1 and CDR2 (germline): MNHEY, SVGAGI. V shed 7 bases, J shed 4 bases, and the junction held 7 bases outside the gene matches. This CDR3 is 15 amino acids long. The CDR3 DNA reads TGTGCCAGCAAAGCGCGACAGGGGGTTAATGAAAAACTGTTTTTT. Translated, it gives CASKARQGVNEKLFF.

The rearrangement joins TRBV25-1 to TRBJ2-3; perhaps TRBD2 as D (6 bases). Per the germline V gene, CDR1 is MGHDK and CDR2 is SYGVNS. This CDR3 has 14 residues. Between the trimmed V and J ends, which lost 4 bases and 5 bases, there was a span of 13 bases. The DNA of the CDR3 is TGTGCCAGCAGTGCCCCAGCGGAGGGAGATACGCAGTATTTT. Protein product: CASSAPAEGDTQYF.

The CDR3 sequence: CASSIREASADTQYF. The CDR3 DNA reads TGTGCCAGTAGTATTCGGGAAGCTAGCGCAGATACGCAGTATTTT. The chain uses TRBV19 and TRBJ2-3; D is perhaps TRBD2 (6 bases). The CDR3 totals 15 residues. Trimming cost V 3 bases and J 4 bases, with 14 bases left between them. Germline lookup yields CDR1 LNHDA and CDR2 SQIVND (reference sequence).

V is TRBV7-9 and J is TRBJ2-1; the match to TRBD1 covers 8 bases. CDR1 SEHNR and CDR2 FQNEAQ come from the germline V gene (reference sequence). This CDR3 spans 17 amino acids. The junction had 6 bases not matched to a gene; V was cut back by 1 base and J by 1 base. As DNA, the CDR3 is TGTGCCAGCAGCTTAGTCCAGGGGGCGAATTCCTACAATGAGCAGTTCTTC. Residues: CASSLVQGANSYNEQFF. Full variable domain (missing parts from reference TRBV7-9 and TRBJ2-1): DTGVSQNPRHKITKRGQNVTFRCDPISEHNRLYWYRQTLGQGPEFLTYFQNEAQLEKSRLLSDRFSAERPKGSFSTLEIQRTEQGDSAMYLCASSLVQGANSYNEQFFGPGTRLTVL.

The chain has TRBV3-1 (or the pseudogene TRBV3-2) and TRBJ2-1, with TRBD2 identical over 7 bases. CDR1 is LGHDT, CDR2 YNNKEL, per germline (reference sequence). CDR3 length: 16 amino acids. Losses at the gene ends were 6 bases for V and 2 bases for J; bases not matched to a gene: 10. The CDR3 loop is CASSPRGSGAYNEQFF. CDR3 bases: TGTGCCAGCAGTCCGCGGGGGAGCGGAGCCTACAATGAGCAGTTCTTC.

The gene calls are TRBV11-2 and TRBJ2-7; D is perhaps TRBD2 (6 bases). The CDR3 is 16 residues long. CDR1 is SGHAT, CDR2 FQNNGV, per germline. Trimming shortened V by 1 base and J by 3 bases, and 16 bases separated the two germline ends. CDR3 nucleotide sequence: TGTGCCAGCAGCTTAGGTGGCCTAGCGAGGGGCTACGAGCAGTACTTC. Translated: CASSLGGLARGYEQYF.

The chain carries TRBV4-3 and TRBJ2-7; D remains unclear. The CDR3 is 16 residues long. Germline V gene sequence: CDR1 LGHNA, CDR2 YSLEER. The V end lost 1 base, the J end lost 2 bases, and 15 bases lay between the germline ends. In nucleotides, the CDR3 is TGCGCCAGCAGCCAAGTTAGTAGCTTTACGGCCTACGAGCAGTACTTC. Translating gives CASSQVSSFTAYEQYF.

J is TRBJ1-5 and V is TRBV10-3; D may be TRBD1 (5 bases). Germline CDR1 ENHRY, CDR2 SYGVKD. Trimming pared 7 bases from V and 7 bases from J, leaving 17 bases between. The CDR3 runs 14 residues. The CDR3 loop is CAINQAGTGQPQHF. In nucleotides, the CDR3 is TGTGCCATCAACCAAGCTGGGACTGGGCAGCCCCAGCATTTT.

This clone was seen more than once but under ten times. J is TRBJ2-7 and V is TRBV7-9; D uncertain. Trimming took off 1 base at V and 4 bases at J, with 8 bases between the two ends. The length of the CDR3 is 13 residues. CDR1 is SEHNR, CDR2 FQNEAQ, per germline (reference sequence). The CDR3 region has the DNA TGTGCCAGCAGCTTAGAGGAGAGATACGAGCAGTACTTC. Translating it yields CASSLEERYEQYF.

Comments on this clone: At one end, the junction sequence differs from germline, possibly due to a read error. The CDR3 DNA follows: TGTGCCAGTAGTGACCTATACAATGAGCAGTTCTTC. Protein product: CASSDLYNEQFF. The chain combines TRBV6-4 with TRBJ2-1; D not certain. The CDR3 is made up of 12 amino acids. The germline CDR1 and CDR2 sequences are MRHNA and SNTAGT.

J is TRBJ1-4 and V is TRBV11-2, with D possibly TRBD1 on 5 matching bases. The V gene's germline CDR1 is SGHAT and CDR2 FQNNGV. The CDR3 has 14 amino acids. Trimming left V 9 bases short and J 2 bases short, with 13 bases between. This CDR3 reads CASTWGRTNEKLFF. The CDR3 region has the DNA TGTGCCAGTACCTGGGGCCGGACTAATGAAAAACTGTTTTTT.

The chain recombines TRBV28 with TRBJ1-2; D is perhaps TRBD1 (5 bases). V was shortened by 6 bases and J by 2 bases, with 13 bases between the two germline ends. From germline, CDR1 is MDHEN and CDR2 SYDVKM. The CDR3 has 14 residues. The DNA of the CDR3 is TGTGCCAGCAGCTCCCAAGGGGTAAACTATGGCTACACCTTC. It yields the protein CASSSQGVNYGYTF.

The CDR3 is CASSLVVGDRGFF. The DNA for the CDR3 is TGCGCCAGCAGCTTGGTAGTTGGGGACAGGGGGTTTTTT. The chain joins TRBV5-1 to TRBJ1-4; TRBD1 matches 10 bases. Trimming took 0 bases from V and 16 from J; bases not matched to a gene: 6. The CDR3 is made up of 13 amino acids. Germline V gene lookup returns CDR1 SGHRS and CDR2 YFSETQ.

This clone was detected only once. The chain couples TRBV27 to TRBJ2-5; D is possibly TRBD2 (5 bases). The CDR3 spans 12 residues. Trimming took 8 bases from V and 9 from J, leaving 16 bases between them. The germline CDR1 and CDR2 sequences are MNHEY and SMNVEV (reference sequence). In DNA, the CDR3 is TGTGCCAGCTCGCGGAACTCGAGGGCCCAGTACTTC. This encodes CASSRNSRAQYF.

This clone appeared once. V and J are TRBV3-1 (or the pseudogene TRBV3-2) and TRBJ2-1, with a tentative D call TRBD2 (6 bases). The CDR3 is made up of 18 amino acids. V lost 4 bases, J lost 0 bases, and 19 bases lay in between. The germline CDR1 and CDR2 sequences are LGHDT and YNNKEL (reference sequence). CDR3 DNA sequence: TGTGCCAGCAGCCCCTCCGGGATTCGGGGGAGCTCCTACAATGAGCAGTTCTTC. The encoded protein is CASSPSGIRGSSYNEQFF.

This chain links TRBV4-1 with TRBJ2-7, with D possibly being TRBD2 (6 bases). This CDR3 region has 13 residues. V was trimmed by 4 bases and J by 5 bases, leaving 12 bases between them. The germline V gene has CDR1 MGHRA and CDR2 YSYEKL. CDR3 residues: CASSLAWEDEQYF. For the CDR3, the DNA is TGCGCCAGCAGCCTAGCTTGGGAGGACGAGCAGTACTTC.